This record concerns one T cell receptor (beta chain) sequence. Germline lookup yields CDR1 SGDLS and CDR2 YYNGEE. CDR3 size: 14 residues. V dropped 4 bases and J dropped 4; count of bases not matched to a gene: 7. This specimen comes from a study of shared clonotypes between healthy human individuals. Measured with immunoSEQ multiplex PCR; TCRdb has only the in-frame clones, and not every one. The data hold more than 1,200,000 clones, with approximately 98.5% observed a single time. The origin of this receptor is a man aged 30 to 45 in good health. This chain links TRBV9 with TRBJ1-2; 7 bases fit TRBD1. Sequencing was performed on naive CD4+ T cells sorted from blood. Regarding subset: CD45RA+ positively selected. The CDR3: CASSPRTGSYGYTF. The DNA of the CDR3 is TGTGCCAGCAGCCCCCGGACAGGAAGCTATGGCTACACCTTC. Combining the CDR3 with reference TRBV9 and TRBJ1-2 gives the whole variable domain DSGVTQTPKHLITATGQRVTLRCSPRSGDLSVYWYQQSLDQGLQFLIQYYNGEERAKGNILERFSAQQFPDLHSELNLSSLELGDSALYFCASSPRTGSYGYTFGSGTRLTVV.